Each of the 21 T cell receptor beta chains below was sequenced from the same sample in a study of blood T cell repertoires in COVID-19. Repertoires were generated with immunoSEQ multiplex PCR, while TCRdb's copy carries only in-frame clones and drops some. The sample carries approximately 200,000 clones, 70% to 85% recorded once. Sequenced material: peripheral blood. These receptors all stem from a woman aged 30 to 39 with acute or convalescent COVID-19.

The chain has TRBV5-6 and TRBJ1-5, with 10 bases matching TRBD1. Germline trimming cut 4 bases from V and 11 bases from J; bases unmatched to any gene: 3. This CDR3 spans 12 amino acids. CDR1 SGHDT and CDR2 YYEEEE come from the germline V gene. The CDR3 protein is CASSPGQGAQHF. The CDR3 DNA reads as TGTGCCAGCAGCCCCGGACAGGGGGCCCAGCATTTT. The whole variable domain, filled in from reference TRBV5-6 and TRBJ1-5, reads DAGVTQSPTHLIKTRGQQVTLRCSPKSGHDTVSWYQQALGQGPQFIFQYYEEEERQRGNFPDRFSGHQFPNYSSELNVNALLLGDSALYLCASSPGQGAQHFGDGTRLSIL.

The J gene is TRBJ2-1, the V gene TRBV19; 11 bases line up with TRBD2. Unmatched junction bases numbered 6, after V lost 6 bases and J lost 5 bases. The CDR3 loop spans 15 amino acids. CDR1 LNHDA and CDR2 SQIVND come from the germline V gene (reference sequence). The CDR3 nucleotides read TGTGCCAGTAGAGTCCCGGGACTAGCGGACAATGAGCAGTTCTTC. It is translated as CASRVPGLADNEQFF.

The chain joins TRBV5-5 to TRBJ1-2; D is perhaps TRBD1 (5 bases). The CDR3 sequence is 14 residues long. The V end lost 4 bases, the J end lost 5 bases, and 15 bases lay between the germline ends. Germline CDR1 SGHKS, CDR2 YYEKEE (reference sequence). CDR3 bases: TGTGCCAGCAGCCGAGGGACTGACTTGTATGGCTACACCTTC. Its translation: CASSRGTDLYGYTF.

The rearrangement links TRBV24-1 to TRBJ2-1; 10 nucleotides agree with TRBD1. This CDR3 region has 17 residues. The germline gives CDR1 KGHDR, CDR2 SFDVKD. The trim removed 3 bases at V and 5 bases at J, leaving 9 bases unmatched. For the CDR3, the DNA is TGTGCCACCAGTGATCCGGGGACAGGGGTTGGGAACAATGAGCAGTTCTTC. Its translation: CATSDPGTGVGNNEQFF.

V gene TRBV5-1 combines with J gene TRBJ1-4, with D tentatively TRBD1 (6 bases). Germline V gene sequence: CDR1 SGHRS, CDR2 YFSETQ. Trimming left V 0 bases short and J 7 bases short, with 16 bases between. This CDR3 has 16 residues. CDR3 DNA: TGCGCCAGCAGCTTGGCCGCCGGGGGGCGAAGTGAAAAACTGTTTTTT. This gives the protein CASSLAAGGRSEKLFF. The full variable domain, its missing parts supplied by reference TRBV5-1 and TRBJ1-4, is KAGVTQTPRYLIKTRGQQVTLSCSPISGHRSVSWYQQTPGQGLQFLFEYFSETQRNKGNFPGRFSGRQFSNSRSEMNVSTLELGDSALYLCASSLAAGGRSEKLFFGSGTQLSVL.

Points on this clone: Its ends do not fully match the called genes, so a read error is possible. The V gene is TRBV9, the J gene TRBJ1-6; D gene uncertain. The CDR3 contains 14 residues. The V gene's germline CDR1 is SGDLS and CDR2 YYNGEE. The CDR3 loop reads CASSVGQYNSPLHF. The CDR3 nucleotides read TGTGCCAGCAGTGTAGGGCAATATAATTCACCCCTCCACTTT.

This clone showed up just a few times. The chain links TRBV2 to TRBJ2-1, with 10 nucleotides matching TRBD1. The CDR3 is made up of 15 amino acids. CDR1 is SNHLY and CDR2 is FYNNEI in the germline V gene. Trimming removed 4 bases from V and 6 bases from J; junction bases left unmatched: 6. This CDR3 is CASSGGTGAANEQFF. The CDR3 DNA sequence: TGTGCCAGCAGTGGAGGGACAGGGGCAGCCAATGAGCAGTTCTTC.

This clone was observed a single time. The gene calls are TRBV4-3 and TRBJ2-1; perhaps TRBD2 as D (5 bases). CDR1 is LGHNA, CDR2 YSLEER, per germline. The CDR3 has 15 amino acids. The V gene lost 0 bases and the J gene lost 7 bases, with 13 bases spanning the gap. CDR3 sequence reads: CASSQDTGMTNEQFF. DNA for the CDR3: TGCGCCAGCAGCCAAGACACGGGGATGACTAATGAGCAGTTCTTC.

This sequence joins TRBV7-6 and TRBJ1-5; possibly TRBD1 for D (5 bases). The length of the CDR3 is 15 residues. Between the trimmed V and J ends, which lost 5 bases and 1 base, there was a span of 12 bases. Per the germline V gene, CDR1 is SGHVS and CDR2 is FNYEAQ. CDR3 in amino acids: CASSPGGASNQPQHF. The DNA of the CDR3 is TGTGCCAGCAGCCCTGGCGGGGCAAGCAATCAGCCCCAGCATTTT.

This CDR3 is CASSGDRGINEQFF. The DNA for the CDR3 is TGTGCCAGCAGCGGGGACAGGGGGATCAATGAGCAGTTCTTC. The chain recombines TRBV5-6 with TRBJ2-1; 11 bases are a match to TRBD1. The CDR3 extends over 14 amino acids. CDR1 and CDR2 from the germline V gene are SGHDT and YYEEEE. V was pared by 4 bases and J by 6 bases, with 3 bases of the junction left unmatched.

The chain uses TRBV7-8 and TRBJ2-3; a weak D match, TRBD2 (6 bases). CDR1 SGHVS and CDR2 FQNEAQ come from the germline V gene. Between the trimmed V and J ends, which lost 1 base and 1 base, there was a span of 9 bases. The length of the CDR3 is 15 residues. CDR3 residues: CASSLGLAGTDTQYF. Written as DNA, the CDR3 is TGTGCCAGCAGCTTAGGTTTAGCGGGCACAGATACGCAGTATTTT.

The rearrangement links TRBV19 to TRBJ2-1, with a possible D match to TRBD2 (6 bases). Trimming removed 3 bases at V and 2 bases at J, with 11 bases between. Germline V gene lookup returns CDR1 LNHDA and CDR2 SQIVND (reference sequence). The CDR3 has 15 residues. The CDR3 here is CASSMRGRPYNEQFF. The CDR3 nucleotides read TGTGCCAGTAGTATGCGGGGCCGTCCCTACAATGAGCAGTTCTTC.

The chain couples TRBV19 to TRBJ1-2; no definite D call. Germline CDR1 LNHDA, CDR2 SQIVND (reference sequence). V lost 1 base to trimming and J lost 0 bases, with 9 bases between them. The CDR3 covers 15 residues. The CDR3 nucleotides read TGTGCCAGTAGTATAGCGGTCTCGGCTAACTATGGCTACACCTTC. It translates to CASSIAVSANYGYTF.

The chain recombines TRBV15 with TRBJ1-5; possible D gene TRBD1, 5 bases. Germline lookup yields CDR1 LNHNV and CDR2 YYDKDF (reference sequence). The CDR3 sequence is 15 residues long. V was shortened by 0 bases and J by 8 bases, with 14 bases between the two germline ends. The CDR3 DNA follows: TGTGCCACCAGCAGAGATCCCGACAGCCGAGAGCCCCAGCATTTT. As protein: CATSRDPDSREPQHF.

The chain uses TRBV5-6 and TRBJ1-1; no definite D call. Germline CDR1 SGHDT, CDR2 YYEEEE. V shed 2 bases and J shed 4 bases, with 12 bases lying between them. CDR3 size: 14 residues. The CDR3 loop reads CASSFPGSPTEAFF. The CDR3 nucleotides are TGTGCCAGCAGCTTTCCGGGGTCCCCCACTGAAGCTTTCTTT.

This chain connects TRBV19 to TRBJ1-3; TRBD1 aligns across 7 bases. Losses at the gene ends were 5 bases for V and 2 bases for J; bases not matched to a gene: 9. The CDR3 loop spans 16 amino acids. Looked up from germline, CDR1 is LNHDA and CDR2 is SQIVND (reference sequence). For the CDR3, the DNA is TGTGCCAGTAGTCCCTGGACAGGCGCTACTGGAAACACCATATATTTT. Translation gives CASSPWTGATGNTIYF.

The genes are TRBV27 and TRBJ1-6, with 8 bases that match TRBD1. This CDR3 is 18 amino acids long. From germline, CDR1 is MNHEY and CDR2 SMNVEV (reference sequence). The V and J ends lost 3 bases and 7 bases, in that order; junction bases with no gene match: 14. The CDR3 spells CASSFAQGGRAQNSPLHF. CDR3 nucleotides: TGTGCCAGCAGTTTCGCACAGGGGGGGCGGGCGCAAAATTCACCCCTCCACTTT.

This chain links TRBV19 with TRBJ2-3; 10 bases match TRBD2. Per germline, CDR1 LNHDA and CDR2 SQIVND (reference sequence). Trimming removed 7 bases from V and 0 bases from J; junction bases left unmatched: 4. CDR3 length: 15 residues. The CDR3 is CASNLAGASTDTQYF. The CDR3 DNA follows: TGTGCCAGTAATCTAGCGGGAGCTAGCACAGATACGCAGTATTTT.

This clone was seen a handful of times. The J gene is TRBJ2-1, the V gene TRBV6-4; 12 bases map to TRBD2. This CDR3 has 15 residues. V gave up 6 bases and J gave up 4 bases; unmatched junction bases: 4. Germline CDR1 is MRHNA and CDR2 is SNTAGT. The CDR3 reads CASRPLAGGYNEQFF. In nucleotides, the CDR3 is TGTGCCAGCAGGCCCCTAGCGGGGGGGTACAATGAGCAGTTCTTC.

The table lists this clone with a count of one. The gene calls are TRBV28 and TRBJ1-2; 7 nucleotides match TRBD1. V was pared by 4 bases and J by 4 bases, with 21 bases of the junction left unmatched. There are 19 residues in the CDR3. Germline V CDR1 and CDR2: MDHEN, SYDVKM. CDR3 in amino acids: CASSSPPQVRQGGTYGYTF. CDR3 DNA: TGTGCCAGCAGTTCCCCCCCCCAGGTGCGTCAGGGGGGAACCTATGGCTACACCTTC.

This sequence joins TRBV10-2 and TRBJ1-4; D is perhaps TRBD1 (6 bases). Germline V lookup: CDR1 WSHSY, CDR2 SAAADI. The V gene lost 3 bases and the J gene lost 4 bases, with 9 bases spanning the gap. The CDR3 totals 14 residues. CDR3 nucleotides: TGCGCCAGCAGTGAACAGGGATATAATGAAAAACTGTTTTTT. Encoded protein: CASSEQGYNEKLFF.